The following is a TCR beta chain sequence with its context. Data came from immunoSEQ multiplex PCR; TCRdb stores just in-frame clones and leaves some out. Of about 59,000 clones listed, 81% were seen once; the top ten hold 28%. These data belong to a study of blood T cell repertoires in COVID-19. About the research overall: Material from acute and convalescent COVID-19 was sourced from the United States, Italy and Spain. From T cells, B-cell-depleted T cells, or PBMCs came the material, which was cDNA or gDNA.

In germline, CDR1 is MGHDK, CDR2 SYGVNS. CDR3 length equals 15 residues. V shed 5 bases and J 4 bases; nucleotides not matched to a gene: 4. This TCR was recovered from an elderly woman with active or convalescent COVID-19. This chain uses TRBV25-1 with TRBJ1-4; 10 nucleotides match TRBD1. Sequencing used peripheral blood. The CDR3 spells CASSYRTGGNEKLFF. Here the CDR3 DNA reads TGTGCCAGCAGTTACCGGACAGGGGGTAATGAAAAACTGTTTTTT. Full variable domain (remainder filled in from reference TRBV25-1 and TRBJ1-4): EADIYQTPRYLVIGTGKKITLECSQTMGHDKMYWYQQDPGMELHLIHYSYGVNSTEKGDLSSESTVSRIRTEHFPLTLESARPSHTSQYLCASSYRTGGNEKLFFGSGTQLSVL.